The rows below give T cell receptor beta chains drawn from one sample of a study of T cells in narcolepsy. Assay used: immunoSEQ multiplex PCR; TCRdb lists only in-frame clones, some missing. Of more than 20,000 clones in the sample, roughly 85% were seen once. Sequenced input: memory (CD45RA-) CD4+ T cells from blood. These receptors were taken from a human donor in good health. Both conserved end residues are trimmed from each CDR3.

CDR3: AISESPVDEQF
V: TRBV10-3
J: TRBJ2-1
length: 11

CDR3: ASSENSGSRYEQY
V: TRBV19
J: TRBJ2-7
length: 13

CDR3: ASSVGPTGDHEQF
V: TRBV9
J: TRBJ2-1
length: 13

CDR3: ASSVVSTGVGEQY
V: TRBV11-3
J: TRBJ2-7
length: 13

CDR3: ASSIGTSGNTGELF
V: TRBV19
J: TRBJ2-2
length: 14

CDR3: ASSLQGTNEKLF
V: TRBV7-2
J: TRBJ1-4
length: 12

CDR3: ASSLEAARYEKLF
V: TRBV5-1
J: TRBJ1-4
length: 13

CDR3: ASSQDSRDSLTTNEKLF
V: TRBV4-1
J: TRBJ1-4
length: 17

CDR3: ASSLFASGLETQY
V: TRBV7-6
J: TRBJ2-5
length: 13

CDR3: ASKPDREVAGELF
V: TRBV6-1
J: TRBJ2-2
length: 13

CDR3: AWSANRLF
V: TRBV30
J: TRBJ1-2
length: 8

CDR3: ASSPRGVGTQY
V: TRBV9
J: TRBJ2-5
length: 11

CDR3: ASSRLAGGSHEQY
V: TRBV2
J: TRBJ2-7
length: 13